The following is a T cell receptor (beta chain) sequence with its context. Its antigen remains unknown. The sample belongs to a study of blood T cells in healthy people across ages. Primed by a sample-barcoded 5' primer and a J-beta primer mix, a second PCR proceeded for roughly 6 to 12 cycles. All cDNA molecules were each tagged by a template-switch adaptor with 12 random nucleotides. TCRdb redid the calling of the 5' RACE reads with MiXCR, one entry per CDR3 protein. The table has 1.8 million or so distinct CDR3 sequences, roughly two fifths seen once; the top ten hold roughly 23%. Whole-study results and caveats: Diversity estimated from one million T cells was considered an underestimate. Getting older went along with TCR beta diversity per million T cells dropping roughly linearly.

Sequencing was done on a sample of blood. This TCR was recovered from a human donor in good health.

In nucleotides, the CDR3 is TGTGCCAGCAGCTTAGCGCTGGGGGCTCCTAGCAATCAGCCCCAGCATTTT. Translation: CASSLALGAPSNQPQHF. The chain links TRBV7-9 to TRBJ1-5; TRBD1 is a possible D gene (6 bases). The V end was cut by 0 bases, the J end by 0 bases, with 12 bases between. This CDR3 has 17 residues. From germline, CDR1 is SEHNR and CDR2 FQNEAQ (reference sequence).